The 2 T cell receptor beta chains listed next were all sequenced from one sample in a study of blood T cell repertoires in COVID-19. Here immunoSEQ multiplex PCR was the method, and the copy in TCRdb shows in-frame clones only, minus some. The sample records approximately 260,000 clones, nearly 90% being singletons. The material sequenced was peripheral blood. The source of these receptors is a woman in her forties who had recovered from COVID-19.

This clone came up once. The rearrangement joins TRBV5-1 to TRBJ2-5, with a possible D match to TRBD1 (7 bases). The CDR3 is 16 amino acids. V lost 2 bases, J lost 5 bases, and 19 bases lay in between. Looked up from germline, CDR1 is SGHRS and CDR2 is YFSETQ. In DNA form, the CDR3 reads TGCGCCAGCAGCTTATTACTAGCACCAGGGGGGGAGACCCAGTACTTC. This sequence encodes CASSLLLAPGGETQYF. Complete variable domain (other parts from reference TRBV5-1 and TRBJ2-5): KAGVTQTPRYLIKTRGQQVTLSCSPISGHRSVSWYQQTPGQGLQFLFEYFSETQRNKGNFPGRFSGRQFSNSRSEMNVSTLELGDSALYLCASSLLLAPGGETQYFGPGTRLLVL.

The chain recombines TRBV5-4 with TRBJ2-7; D is ambiguous. CDR1 SGHNT and CDR2 YYREEE come from the germline V gene (reference sequence). V lost 0 bases to trimming and J lost 1 base, with 8 bases between them. CDR3 length: 14 amino acids. CDR3 DNA sequence: TGTGCCAGCAGCTTGGAGCTGAGATCCTACGAGCAGTACTTC. Its translation is CASSLELRSYEQYF.